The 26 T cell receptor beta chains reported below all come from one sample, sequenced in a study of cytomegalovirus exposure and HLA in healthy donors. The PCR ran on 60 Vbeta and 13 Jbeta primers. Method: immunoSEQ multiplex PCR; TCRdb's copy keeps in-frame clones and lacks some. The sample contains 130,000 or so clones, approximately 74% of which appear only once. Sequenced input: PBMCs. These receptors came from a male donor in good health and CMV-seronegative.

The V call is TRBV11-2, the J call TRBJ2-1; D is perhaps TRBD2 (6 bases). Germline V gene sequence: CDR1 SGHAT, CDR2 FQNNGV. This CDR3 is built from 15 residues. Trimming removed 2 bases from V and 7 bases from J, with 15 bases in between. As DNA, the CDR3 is TGTGCCAGCAGCTTATATAGACTAGGCGAGAATGAGCAGTTCTTC. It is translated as CASSLYRLGENEQFF.

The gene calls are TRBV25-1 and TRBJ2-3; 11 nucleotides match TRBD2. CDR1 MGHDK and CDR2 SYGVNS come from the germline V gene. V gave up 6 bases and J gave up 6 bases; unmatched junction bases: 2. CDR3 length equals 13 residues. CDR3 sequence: CASRLAGGDTQYF. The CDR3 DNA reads TGTGCCAGCAGGCTAGCGGGAGGTGATACGCAGTATTTT.

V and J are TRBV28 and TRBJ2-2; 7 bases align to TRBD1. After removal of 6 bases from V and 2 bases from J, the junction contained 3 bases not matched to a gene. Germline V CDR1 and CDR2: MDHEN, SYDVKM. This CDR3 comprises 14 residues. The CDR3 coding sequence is TGTGCCAGCAGGGGACAGAAAAACACCGGGGAGCTGTTTTTT. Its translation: CASRGQKNTGELFF.

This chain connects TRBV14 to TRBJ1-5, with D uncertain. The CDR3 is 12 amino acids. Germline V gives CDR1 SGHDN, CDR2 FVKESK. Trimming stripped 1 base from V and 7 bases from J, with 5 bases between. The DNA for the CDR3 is TGTGCCAGCAGCCAAGGAGCCCAGCCCCAGCATTTT. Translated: CASSQGAQPQHF.

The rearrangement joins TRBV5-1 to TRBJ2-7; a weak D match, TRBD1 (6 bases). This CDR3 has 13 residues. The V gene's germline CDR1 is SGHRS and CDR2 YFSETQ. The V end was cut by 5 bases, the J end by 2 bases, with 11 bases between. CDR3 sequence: CASSGTPTYEQYF. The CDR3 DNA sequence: TGCGCCAGCAGTGGGACACCTACCTACGAGCAGTACTTC.

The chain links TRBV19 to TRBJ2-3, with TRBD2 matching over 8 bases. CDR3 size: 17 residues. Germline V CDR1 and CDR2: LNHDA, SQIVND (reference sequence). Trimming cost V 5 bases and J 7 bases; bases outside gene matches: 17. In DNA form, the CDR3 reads TGTGCCAGTAGTCCCTCGGGGATTAGCGGTAGCGGGAATACGCAGTATTTT. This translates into CASSPSGISGSGNTQYF.

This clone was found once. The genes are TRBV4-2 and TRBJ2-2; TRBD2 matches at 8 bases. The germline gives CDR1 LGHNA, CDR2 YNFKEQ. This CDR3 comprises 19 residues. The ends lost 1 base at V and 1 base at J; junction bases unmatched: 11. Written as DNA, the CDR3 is TGTGCCAGCAGCCAAGCTGAGGCTAGCGGGCGACTGAACACCGGGGAGCTGTTTTTT. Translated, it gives CASSQAEASGRLNTGELFF.

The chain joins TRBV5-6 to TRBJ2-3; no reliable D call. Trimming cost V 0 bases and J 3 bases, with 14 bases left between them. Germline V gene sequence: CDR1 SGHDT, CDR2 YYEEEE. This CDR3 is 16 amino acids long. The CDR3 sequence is CASSLASRLVTDTQYF. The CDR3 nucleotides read TGTGCCAGCAGCTTGGCCTCCCGGCTAGTGACAGATACGCAGTATTTT.

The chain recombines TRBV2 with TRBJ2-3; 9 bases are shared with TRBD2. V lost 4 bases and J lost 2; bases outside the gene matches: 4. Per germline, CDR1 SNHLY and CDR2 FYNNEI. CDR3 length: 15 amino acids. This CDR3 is CASSGGTSFTDTQYF. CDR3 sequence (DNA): TGTGCCAGCAGTGGAGGGACTAGCTTCACAGATACGCAGTATTTT.

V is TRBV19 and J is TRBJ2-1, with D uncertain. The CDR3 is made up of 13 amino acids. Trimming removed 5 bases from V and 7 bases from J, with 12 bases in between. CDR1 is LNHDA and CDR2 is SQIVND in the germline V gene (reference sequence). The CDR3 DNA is TGTGCCAGTAGTGCTGGTCTAGTAAATGAGCAGTTCTTC. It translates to CASSAGLVNEQFF.

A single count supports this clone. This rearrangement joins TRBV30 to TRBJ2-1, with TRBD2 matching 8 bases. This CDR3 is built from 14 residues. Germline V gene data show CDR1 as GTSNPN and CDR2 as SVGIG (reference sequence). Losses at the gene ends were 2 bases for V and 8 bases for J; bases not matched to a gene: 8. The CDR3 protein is CAWSKSGSPHEQFF. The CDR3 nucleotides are TGTGCCTGGAGTAAAAGCGGGAGTCCTCATGAGCAGTTCTTC.

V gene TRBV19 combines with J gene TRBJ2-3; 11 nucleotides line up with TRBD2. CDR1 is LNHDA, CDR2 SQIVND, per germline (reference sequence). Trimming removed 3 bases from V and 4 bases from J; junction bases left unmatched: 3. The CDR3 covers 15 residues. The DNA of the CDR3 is TGTGCCAGTAGTATCACTAGCGGGAGACCAGATACGCAGTATTTT. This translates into CASSITSGRPDTQYF.

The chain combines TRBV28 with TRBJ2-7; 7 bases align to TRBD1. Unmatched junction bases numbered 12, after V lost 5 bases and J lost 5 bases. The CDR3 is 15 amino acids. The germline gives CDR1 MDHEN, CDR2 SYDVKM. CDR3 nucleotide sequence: TGTGCCAGCAGTAGGACAGGCCACCCCCCGGACGAGCAGTACTTC. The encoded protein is CASSRTGHPPDEQYF.

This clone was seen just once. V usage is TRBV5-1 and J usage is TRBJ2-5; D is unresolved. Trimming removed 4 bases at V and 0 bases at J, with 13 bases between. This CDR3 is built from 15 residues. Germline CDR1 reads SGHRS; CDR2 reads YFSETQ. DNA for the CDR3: TGCGCCAGCAGCCCCTCCCGGCGGAACCAAGAGACCCAGTACTTC. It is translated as CASSPSRRNQETQYF. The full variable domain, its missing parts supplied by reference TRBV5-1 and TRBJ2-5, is KAGVTQTPRYLIKTRGQQVTLSCSPISGHRSVSWYQQTPGQGLQFLFEYFSETQRNKGNFPGRFSGRQFSNSRSEMNVSTLELGDSALYLCASSPSRRNQETQYFGPGTRLLVL.

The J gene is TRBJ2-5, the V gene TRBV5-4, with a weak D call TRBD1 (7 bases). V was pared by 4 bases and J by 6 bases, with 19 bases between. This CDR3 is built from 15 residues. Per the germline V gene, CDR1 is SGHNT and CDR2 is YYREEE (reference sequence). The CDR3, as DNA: TGTGCCAGCAGCATTGAGGAGGGGGCATGGAAGACCCAGTACTTC. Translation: CASSIEEGAWKTQYF. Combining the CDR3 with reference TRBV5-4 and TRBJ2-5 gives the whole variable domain ETGVTQSPTHLIKTRGQQVTLRCSSQSGHNTVSWYQQALGQGPQFIFQYYREEENGRGNFPPRFSGLQFPNYSSELNVNALELDDSALYLCASSIEEGAWKTQYFGPGTRLLVL.

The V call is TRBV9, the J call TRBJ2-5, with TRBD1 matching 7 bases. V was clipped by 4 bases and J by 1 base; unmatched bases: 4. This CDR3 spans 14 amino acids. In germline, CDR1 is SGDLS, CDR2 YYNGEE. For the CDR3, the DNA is TGTGCCAGCAGCATTCGGACAGGCCAAGAGACCCAGTACTTC. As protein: CASSIRTGQETQYF.

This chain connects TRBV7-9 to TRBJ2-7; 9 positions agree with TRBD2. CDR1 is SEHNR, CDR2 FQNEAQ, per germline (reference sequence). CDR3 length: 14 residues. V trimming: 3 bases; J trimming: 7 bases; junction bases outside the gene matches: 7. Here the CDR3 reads CASSLASGMSEQYF. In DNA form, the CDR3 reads TGTGCCAGCAGCTTGGCTAGCGGGATGAGTGAGCAGTACTTC.

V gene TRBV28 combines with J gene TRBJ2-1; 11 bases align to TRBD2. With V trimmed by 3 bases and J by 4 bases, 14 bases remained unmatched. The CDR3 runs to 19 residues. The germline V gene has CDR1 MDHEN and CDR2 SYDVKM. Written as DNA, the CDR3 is TGTGCCAGCAGTTTTGTAGGTACTAGCGGGAGATCCCCGTACAATGAGCAGTTCTTC. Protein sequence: CASSFVGTSGRSPYNEQFF.

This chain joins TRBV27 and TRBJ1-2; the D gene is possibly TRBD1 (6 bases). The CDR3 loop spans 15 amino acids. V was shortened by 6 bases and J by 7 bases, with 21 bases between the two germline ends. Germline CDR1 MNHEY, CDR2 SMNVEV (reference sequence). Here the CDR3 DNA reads TGTGCCAGCAGAATTGACAGGTCGGCGTTGGGTGGCTACACCTTC. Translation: CASRIDRSALGGYTF.

CDR3 coding DNA: TGCGCCAGCAGCCAAGTGGGGAGCTATAATTCACCCCTCCACTTT. This encodes CASSQVGSYNSPLHF. The gene calls are TRBV4-1 and TRBJ1-6; D gene unclear. CDR1 and CDR2 from the germline V gene are MGHRA and YSYEKL. This CDR3 is built from 15 residues. The V and J ends lost 1 base and 3 bases respectively, with 7 bases between them.

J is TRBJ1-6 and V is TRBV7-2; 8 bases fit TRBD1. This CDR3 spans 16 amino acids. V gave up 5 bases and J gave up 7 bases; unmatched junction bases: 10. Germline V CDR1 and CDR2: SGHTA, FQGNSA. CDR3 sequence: CASSHGQGPLNSPLHF. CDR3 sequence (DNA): TGTGCCAGCAGCCACGGACAGGGACCTTTAAATTCACCCCTCCACTTT.

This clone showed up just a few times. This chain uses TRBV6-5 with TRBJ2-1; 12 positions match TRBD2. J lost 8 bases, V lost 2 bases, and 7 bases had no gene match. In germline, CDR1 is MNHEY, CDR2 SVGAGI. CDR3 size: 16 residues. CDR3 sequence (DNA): TGTGCCAGCAGTTACACACTAGCGGGGGGCGGGTATGAGCAGTTCTTC. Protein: CASSYTLAGGGYEQFF.

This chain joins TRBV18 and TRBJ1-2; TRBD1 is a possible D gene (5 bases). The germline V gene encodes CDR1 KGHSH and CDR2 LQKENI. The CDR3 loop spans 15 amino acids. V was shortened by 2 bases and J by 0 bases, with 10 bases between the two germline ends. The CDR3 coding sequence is TGTGCCAGCTCACCAGAGACAGCCCCTAACTATGGCTACACCTTC. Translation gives CASSPETAPNYGYTF.

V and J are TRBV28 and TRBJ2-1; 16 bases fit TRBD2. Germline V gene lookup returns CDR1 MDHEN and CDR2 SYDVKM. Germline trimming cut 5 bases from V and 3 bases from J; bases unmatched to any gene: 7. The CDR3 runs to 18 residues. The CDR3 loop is CASSTGTSGRAIYNEQFF. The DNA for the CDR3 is TGTGCCAGCAGTACGGGGACTAGCGGGAGGGCCATCTACAATGAGCAGTTCTTC.

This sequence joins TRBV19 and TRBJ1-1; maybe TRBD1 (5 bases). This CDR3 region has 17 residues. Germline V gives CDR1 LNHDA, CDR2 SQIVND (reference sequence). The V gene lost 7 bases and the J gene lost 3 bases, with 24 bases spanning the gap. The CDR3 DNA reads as TGTGCCAGTAAGGCGTGGGGGGGAGGTGGCTGGGACACTGAAGCTTTCTTT. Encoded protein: CASKAWGGGGWDTEAFF. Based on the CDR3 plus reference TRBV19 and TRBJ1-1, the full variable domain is DGGITQSPKYLFRKEGQNVTLSCEQNLNHDAMYWYRQDPGQGLRLIYYSQIVNDFQKGDIAEGYSVSREKKESFPLTVTSAQKNPTAFYLCASKAWGGGGWDTEAFFGQGTRLTVV.

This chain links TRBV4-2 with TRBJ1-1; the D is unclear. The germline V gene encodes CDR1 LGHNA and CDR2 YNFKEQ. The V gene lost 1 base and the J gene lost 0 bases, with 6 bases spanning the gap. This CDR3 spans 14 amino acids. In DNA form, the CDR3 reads TGTGCCAGCAGCCAAGGTCGAGTGAACACTGAAGCTTTCTTT. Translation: CASSQGRVNTEAFF.